These 21 T cell receptor beta chains were all obtained from the same sample, sequenced in a study of beta chain features in type 1 diabetes. Investigators reverse transcribed all isolated RNA, so they sequenced expressed TCRB transcripts. Profiled with immunoSEQ multiplex PCR; TCRdb holds only in-frame clones, not every one. This sample has 300,000 to 350,000 clones, with about 20% found just once. The sequenced material came from naive CD4+ T cells from blood. The source of these receptors is a woman between 18 and 29 years old in good health.

This clone was found a few times. The chain combines TRBV11-2 with TRBJ2-3; 8 bases are shared with TRBD2. From germline, CDR1 is SGHAT and CDR2 FQNNGV. This CDR3 comprises 15 residues. The V gene end was trimmed by 1 base and the J gene end by 4 bases; junction bases not matched to a gene: 4. CDR3 loop: CASSLAGGRADTQYF. CDR3 nucleotide sequence: TGTGCCAGCAGCTTAGCGGGAGGGAGGGCAGATACGCAGTATTTT.

This clone appeared once. The chain links TRBV5-4 to TRBJ1-3; the D is unclear. The CDR3 runs 15 residues. CDR1 and CDR2 from the germline V gene are SGHNT and YYREEE (reference sequence). V lost 4 bases and J lost 4, with 15 bases in between. The CDR3 spells CASSARPEAGNTIYF. CDR3 bases: TGTGCCAGCAGCGCTAGGCCTGAGGCAGGAAACACCATATATTTT.

The rearrangement uses TRBV4-1 and TRBJ2-3; TRBD2 matches 8 bases. Germline CDR1 is MGHRA and CDR2 is YSYEKL. With 1 base clipped from V and 0 bases from J, the junction kept 9 bases outside the gene matches. The CDR3 has 18 residues. CDR3 sequence (DNA): TGCGCCAGCAGCCAAGGAAGGGCGGGAGGCCCAAGCACAGATACGCAGTATTTT. Its translation: CASSQGRAGGPSTDTQYF.

The chain joins TRBV9 to TRBJ1-2; 8 nucleotides align to TRBD1. The V segment lost 0 bases and the J segment 8 bases; nucleotides outside the gene matches: 3. This CDR3 spans 13 amino acids. Germline CDR1 SGDLS, CDR2 YYNGEE. The DNA of the CDR3 is TGTGCCAGCAGCGTAGTAGGGACAGGAGGCTACACCTTC. It translates to CASSVVGTGGYTF. The complete variable domain, with remaining parts taken from reference TRBV9 and TRBJ1-2, reads DSGVTQTPKHLITATGQRVTLRCSPRSGDLSVYWYQQSLDQGLQFLIQYYNGEERAKGNILERFSAQQFPDLHSELNLSSLELGDSALYFCASSVVGTGGYTFGSGTRLTVV.

In this sample, this clone turned up a few times. The chain joins TRBV7-9 to TRBJ2-6; no firm D call. CDR3 size: 18 residues. Trimming took off 5 bases at V and 0 bases at J, with 17 bases between the two ends. Germline-derived CDR1 and CDR2 are SEHNR and FQNEAQ (reference sequence). The CDR3 nucleotides are TGTGCCAGCAGCCCGTCGTTCTCGTCTTTCTCTGGGGCCAACGTCCTGACTTTC. Translated, it gives CASSPSFSSFSGANVLTF.

This clone was observed a handful of times. The CDR3 DNA is TGCGCCAGCAGCCCCGGGCCCCAAGGGGCACCCCTCCACTTT. Its protein product is CASSPGPQGAPLHF. This rearrangement joins TRBV5-1 to TRBJ1-6; D perhaps matches TRBD1 (5 bases). This CDR3 is 14 amino acids long. V was pared by 4 bases and J by 11 bases, with 16 bases between. In germline, CDR1 is SGHRS, CDR2 YFSETQ.

The rearrangement joins TRBV29-1 to TRBJ1-3; 7 positions match TRBD1. Germline V gives CDR1 SQVTM, CDR2 ANQGSEA. There are 12 residues in the CDR3. CDR3 loop: CSIRDSGNTIYF. In nucleotides, the CDR3 is TGCAGTATCCGGGACAGCGGAAACACCATATATTTT. The full variable domain, rest sourced from reference TRBV29-1 and TRBJ1-3, is SAVISQKPSRDICQRGTSLTIQCQVDSQVTMMFWYRQQPGQSLTLIATANQGSEATYESGFVIDKFPISRPNLTFSTLTVSNMSPEDSSIYLCSIRDSGNTIYFGEGSWLTVV.

The rearrangement links TRBV5-1 to TRBJ1-2; D gene uncertain. The V gene's germline CDR1 is SGHRS and CDR2 YFSETQ. V dropped 0 bases and J dropped 6 bases, with 9 bases sitting between them. The CDR3 has 13 residues. Here the CDR3 reads CASSLVGSDGYTF. CDR3 DNA sequence: TGCGCCAGCAGCTTGGTCGGCAGCGATGGCTACACCTTC.

This clone was detected once. V and J are TRBV4-2 and TRBJ1-5; possible D gene TRBD1, 5 bases. With 4 bases removed from V and 2 bases from J, the gap between germline ends came to 15 bases. This CDR3 comprises 16 residues. CDR1 and CDR2 (germline): LGHNA, YNFKEQ. The CDR3 DNA follows: TGTGCCAGCAGCCCCAGGGTCTTAGGGGGCAATCAGCCCCAGCATTTT. It codes for CASSPRVLGGNQPQHF.

The V and J genes are TRBV5-1 and TRBJ2-3; 7 positions agree with TRBD2. Losses at the gene ends were 9 bases for V and 1 base for J; bases not matched to a gene: 8. Germline values: CDR1 SGHRS, CDR2 YFSETQ. The CDR3 has 14 amino acids. CDR3 in amino acids: CATSFLAGTDTQYF. DNA for the CDR3: TGCGCCACCTCCTTTCTAGCGGGCACAGATACGCAGTATTTT.

The chain is built from TRBV5-6 and TRBJ2-6; tentatively, D is TRBD1 (6 bases). There are 17 residues in the CDR3. Germline CDR1 reads SGHDT; CDR2 reads YYEEEE. Trimming left V 4 bases short and J 0 bases short, with 14 bases between. The CDR3 reads CASSPGHPDSGANVLTF. DNA of the CDR3: TGTGCCAGCAGCCCGGGACACCCGGACTCTGGGGCCAACGTCCTGACTTTC.

This chain links TRBV5-6 with TRBJ1-5; TRBD1 is a possible D gene (5 bases). Germline CDR1 is SGHDT and CDR2 is YYEEEE. The V and J ends lost 1 base and 2 bases respectively, with 19 bases between them. This CDR3 contains 18 residues. CDR3 DNA sequence: TGTGCCAGCAGCTTGAGGTTTCGGGAGCAGGGCGGCAATCAGCCCCAGCATTTT. Its protein is CASSLRFREQGGNQPQHF.

The J gene is TRBJ2-2, the V gene TRBV4-1; the D gene is possibly TRBD1 (6 bases). V lost 0 bases to trimming and J lost 1 base, with 9 bases between them. CDR3 length: 16 amino acids. Germline-derived CDR1 and CDR2 are MGHRA and YSYEKL. CDR3 sequence reads: CASSQEWGQNTGELFF. CDR3 coding DNA: TGCGCCAGCAGCCAAGAATGGGGGCAGAACACCGGGGAGCTGTTTTTT.

The chain recombines TRBV18 with TRBJ2-7; no firm D call. V dropped 0 bases and J dropped 0 bases, with 6 bases sitting between them. The CDR3 is made up of 14 amino acids. Germline V gene sequence: CDR1 KGHSH, CDR2 LQKENI. The DNA for the CDR3 is TGTGCCAGCTCACCACCGAGCGACTCCTACGAGCAGTACTTC. The encoded protein is CASSPPSDSYEQYF.

The V gene is TRBV11-2, the J gene TRBJ2-7, with unresolved D. Trimming cost V 5 bases and J 2 bases, with 4 bases left between them. CDR3 length equals 11 residues. Germline V gives CDR1 SGHAT, CDR2 FQNNGV. The CDR3 DNA follows: TGTGCCAGCAGCCTCCCCTACGAGCAGTACTTC. This encodes CASSLPYEQYF. The full variable domain, in which reference TRBV11-2 and TRBJ2-7 provide the parts outside the CDR3, is EAGVAQSPRYKIIEKRQSVAFWCNPISGHATLYWYQQILGQGPKLLIQFQNNGVVDDSQLPKDRFSAERLKGVDSTLKIQPAKLEDSAVYLCASSLPYEQYFGPGTRLTVT.

This rearrangement joins TRBV5-6 to TRBJ2-5; the match to TRBD2 covers 9 bases. V trimming: 3 bases; J trimming: 1 base; junction bases outside the gene matches: 10. Germline values: CDR1 SGHDT, CDR2 YYEEEE. The CDR3 is made up of 17 amino acids. The CDR3 spells CASSSSLRGRAQETQYF. The CDR3 DNA sequence: TGTGCCAGCAGCTCGTCACTGCGCGGGAGGGCCCAAGAGACCCAGTACTTC.

This clone was detected a few times. The J gene is TRBJ1-1, the V gene TRBV9, with D perhaps matching TRBD1 (6 bases). The CDR3 has 14 residues. V shed 4 bases and J shed 5 bases, with 15 bases lying between them. The germline V gene encodes CDR1 SGDLS and CDR2 YYNGEE. The CDR3 DNA reads TGTGCCAGCAGCTCTCAGATACAGGGTACTGAAGCTTTCTTT. Amino acid sequence: CASSSQIQGTEAFF.

This clone has more than one count but fewer than ten. V gene TRBV10-3 combines with J gene TRBJ2-1; TRBD2 is a possible D gene (5 bases). Germline V gives CDR1 ENHRY, CDR2 SYGVKD. The CDR3 contains 13 residues. Trimming removed 4 bases from V and 9 bases from J, with 13 bases in between. The CDR3 reads CAISGTGTGEQFF. DNA for the CDR3: TGTGCCATCAGTGGAACGGGAACCGGTGAGCAGTTCTTC.

The chain has TRBV25-1 and TRBJ2-7; perhaps TRBD2 as D (6 bases). This CDR3 spans 13 amino acids. V was shortened by 6 bases and J by 5 bases, with 14 bases between the two germline ends. Germline-derived CDR1 and CDR2 are MGHDK and SYGVNS. The DNA of the CDR3 is TGTGCCAGCAGGGGTCCCGGGGGAAACGAGCAGTACTTC. Amino acids: CASRGPGGNEQYF.

This clone has just a few counts. The chain carries TRBV29-1 and TRBJ2-5; D gene uncertain. The CDR3 loop spans 14 amino acids. Trimming cost V 0 bases and J 2 bases, with 10 bases left between them. Germline CDR1 and CDR2: SQVTM and ANQGSEA. The CDR3 sequence: CSVEDVWQQETQYF. In DNA, the CDR3 is TGCAGCGTTGAAGATGTTTGGCAGCAAGAGACCCAGTACTTC. The variable domain in full, with the rest retrieved from reference TRBV29-1 and TRBJ2-5, is SAVISQKPSRDICQRGTSLTIQCQVDSQVTMMFWYRQQPGQSLTLIATANQGSEATYESGFVIDKFPISRPNLTFSTLTVSNMSPEDSSIYLCSVEDVWQQETQYFGPGTRLLVL.

The rearrangement uses TRBV4-1 and TRBJ1-5; 10 bases match TRBD1. J was trimmed by 8 bases and V by 4 bases; bases with no gene match: 11. CDR1 MGHRA and CDR2 YSYEKL come from the germline V gene. The CDR3 sequence is 16 residues long. The CDR3 protein is CASSRSRQGANKPQHF. Here the CDR3 DNA reads TGCGCCAGCAGCCGTAGTAGACAGGGGGCGAATAAGCCCCAGCATTTT.